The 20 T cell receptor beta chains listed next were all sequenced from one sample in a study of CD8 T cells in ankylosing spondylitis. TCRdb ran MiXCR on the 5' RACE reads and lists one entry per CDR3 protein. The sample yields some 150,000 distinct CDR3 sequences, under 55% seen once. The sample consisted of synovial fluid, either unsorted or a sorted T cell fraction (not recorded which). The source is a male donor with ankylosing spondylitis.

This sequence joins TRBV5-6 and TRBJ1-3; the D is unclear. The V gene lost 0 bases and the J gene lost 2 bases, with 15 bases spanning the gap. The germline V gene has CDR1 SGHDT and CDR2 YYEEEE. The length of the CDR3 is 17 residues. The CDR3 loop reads CASSLGDKAGPGNTIYF. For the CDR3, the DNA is TGTGCCAGCAGCTTGGGCGACAAAGCGGGCCCTGGAAACACCATATATTTT.

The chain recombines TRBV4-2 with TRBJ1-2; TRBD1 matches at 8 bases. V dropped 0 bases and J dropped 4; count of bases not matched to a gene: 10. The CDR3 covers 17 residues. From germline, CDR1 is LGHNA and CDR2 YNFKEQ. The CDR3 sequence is CASSQDRQGAGSYGYTF. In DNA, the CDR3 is TGTGCCAGCAGCCAAGATAGGCAGGGGGCCGGCAGCTATGGCTACACCTTC.

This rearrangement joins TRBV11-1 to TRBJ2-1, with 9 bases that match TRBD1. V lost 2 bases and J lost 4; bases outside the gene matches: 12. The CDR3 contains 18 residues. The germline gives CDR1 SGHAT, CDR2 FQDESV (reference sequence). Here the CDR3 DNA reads TGTGCCAGCAGCTTAAAGTACTGTCGGGACAGGGCGTACAATGAGCAGTTCTTC. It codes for CASSLKYCRDRAYNEQFF.

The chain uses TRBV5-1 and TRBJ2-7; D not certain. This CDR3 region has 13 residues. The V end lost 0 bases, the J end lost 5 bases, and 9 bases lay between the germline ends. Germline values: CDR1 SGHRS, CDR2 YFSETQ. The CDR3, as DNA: TGCGCCAGCAGCTTGGTTTCGGAAAACGAGCAGTACTTC. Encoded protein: CASSLVSENEQYF.

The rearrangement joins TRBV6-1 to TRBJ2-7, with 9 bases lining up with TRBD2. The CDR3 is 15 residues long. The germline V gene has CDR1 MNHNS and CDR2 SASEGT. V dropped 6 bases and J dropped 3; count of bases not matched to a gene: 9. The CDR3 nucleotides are TGTGCCAGCAGCATGACCGGGACTAGCTACTACGAGCAGTACTTC. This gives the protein CASSMTGTSYYEQYF.

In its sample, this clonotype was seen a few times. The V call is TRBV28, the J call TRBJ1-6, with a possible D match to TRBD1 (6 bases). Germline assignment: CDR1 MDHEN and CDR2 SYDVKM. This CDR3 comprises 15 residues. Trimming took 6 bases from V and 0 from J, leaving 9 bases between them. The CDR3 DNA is TGTGCCAGCAGGTACAGGGTCTCCTATAATTCACCCCTCCACTTT. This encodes CASRYRVSYNSPLHF.

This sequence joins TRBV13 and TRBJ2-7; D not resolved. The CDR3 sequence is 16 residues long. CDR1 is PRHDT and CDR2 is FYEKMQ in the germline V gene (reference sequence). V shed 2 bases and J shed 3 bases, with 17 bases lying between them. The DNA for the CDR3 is TGTGCCAGCAGCTTAAGAGTCAGCACCCGCGACTACGAGCAGTACTTC. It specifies CASSLRVSTRDYEQYF.

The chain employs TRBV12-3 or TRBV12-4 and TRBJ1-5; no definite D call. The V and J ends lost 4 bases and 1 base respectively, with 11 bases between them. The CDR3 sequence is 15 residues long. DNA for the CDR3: TGTGCCAGCAGTTGTCCCGTTTCAAGCAATCAGCCCCAGCATTTT. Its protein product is CASSCPVSSNQPQHF.

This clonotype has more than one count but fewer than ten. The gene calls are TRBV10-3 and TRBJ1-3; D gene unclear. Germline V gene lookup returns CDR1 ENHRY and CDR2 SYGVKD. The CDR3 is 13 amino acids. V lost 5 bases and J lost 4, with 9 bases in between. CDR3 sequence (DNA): TGTGCCATCAGTTTCAGTCCAGGAAACACCATATATTTT. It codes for CAISFSPGNTIYF.

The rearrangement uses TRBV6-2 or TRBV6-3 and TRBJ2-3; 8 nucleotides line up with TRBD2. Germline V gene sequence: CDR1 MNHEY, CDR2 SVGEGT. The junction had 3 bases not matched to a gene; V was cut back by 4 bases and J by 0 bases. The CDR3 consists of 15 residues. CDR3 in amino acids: CASSWSSGSTDTQYF. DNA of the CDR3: TGTGCCAGCAGTTGGTCTAGCGGGAGCACAGATACGCAGTATTTT.

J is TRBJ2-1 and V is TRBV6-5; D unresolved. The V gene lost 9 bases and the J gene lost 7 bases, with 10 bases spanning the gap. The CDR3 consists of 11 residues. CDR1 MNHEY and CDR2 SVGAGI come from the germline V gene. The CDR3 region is CASLYGNEQFF. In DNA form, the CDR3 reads TGTGCCAGTCTCTACGGGAATGAGCAGTTCTTC.

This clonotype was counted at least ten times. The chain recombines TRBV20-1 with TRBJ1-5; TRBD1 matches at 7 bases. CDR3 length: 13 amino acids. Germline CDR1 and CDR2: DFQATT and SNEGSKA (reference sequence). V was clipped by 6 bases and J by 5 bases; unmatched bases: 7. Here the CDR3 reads CSAAGTEYQPQHF. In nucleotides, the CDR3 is TGCAGTGCAGCCGGGACAGAATATCAGCCCCAGCATTTT.

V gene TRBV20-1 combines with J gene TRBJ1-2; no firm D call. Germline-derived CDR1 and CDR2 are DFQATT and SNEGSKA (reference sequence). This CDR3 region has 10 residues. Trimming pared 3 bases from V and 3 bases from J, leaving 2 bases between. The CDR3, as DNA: TGCAGTGCTAGTTACTATGGCTACACCTTC. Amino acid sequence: CSASYYGYTF.

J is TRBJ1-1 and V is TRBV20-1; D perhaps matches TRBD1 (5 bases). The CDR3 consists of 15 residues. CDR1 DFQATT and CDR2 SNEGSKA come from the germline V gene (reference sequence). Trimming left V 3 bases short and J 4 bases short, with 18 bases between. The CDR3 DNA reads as TGCAGTGCTAGTGGTAGATTATTGGGGGGCACTGAAGCTTTCTTT. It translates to CSASGRLLGGTEAFF.

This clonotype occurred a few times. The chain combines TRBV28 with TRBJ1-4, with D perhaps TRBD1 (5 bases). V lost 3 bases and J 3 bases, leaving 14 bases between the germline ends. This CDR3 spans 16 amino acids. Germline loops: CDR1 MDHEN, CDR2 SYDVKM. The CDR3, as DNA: TGTGCCAGCAGTTTCGACAGAGCGAGGGCTAATGAAAAACTGTTTTTT. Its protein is CASSFDRARANEKLFF.

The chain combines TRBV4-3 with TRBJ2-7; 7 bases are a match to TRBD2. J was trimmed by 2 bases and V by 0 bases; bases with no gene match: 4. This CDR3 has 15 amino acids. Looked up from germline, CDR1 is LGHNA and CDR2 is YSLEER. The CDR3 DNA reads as TGCGCCAGCAGCCAAGAGGGGGGGAGACCCTACGAGCAGTACTTC. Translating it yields CASSQEGGRPYEQYF.

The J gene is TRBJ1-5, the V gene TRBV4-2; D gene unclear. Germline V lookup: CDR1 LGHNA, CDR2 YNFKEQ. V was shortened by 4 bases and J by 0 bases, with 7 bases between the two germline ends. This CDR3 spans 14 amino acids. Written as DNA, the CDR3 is TGTGCCAGCAGCCCGACGGCTAGCAATCAGCCCCAGCATTTT. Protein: CASSPTASNQPQHF.

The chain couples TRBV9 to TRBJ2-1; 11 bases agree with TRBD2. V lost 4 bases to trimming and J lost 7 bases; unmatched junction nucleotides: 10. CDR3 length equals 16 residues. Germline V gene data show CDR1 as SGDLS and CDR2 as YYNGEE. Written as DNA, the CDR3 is TGTGCCAGCAGCCCCCCCGGACTAGCGGGCCTAAATGAGCAGTTCTTC. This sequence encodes CASSPPGLAGLNEQFF.

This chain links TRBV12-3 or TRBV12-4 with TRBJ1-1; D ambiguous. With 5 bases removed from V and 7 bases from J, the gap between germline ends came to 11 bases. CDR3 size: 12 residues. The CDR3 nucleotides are TGTGCCAGCAGTAAAATGGAGGTTGAAGCTTTCTTT. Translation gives CASSKMEVEAFF.

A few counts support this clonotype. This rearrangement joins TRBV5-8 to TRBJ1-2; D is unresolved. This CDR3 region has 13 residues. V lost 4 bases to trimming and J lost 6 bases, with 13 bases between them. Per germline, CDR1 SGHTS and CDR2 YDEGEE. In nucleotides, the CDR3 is TGTGCCAGCAGCCATGGGAGGGCGCATGGCTACACCTTC. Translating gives CASSHGRAHGYTF.